This TCR beta chain was documented in a study of shared clonotypes between healthy human individuals. Findings of the study overall: Among donors, clonotype sharing was expected to be affected by sequencing depth.

Concerning this clone itself: No antigen is known for it.

CDR3 length: 16 residues. V was shortened by 5 bases and J by 0 bases, with 16 bases between the two germline ends. Germline CDR1 MNHNY, CDR2 SVGAGI (reference sequence). The repertoire was sequenced with immunoSEQ multiplex PCR; TCRdb's copy has only in-frame clones and lacks some. The sample records more than 2,000,000 clones, around nine tenths being singletons. The chain couples TRBV6-6 to TRBJ1-1, with D possibly being TRBD1 (6 bases). Source material: naive CD4+ T cells sorted from blood. Subset reported: CD45RA+ positively selected. This TCR came from a man aged 18 to 29 in good health. CDR3 amino acids: CASSHGQSYMNTEAFF. The CDR3 bases are TGTGCCAGCAGTCATGGACAGTCTTACATGAACACTGAAGCTTTCTTT.